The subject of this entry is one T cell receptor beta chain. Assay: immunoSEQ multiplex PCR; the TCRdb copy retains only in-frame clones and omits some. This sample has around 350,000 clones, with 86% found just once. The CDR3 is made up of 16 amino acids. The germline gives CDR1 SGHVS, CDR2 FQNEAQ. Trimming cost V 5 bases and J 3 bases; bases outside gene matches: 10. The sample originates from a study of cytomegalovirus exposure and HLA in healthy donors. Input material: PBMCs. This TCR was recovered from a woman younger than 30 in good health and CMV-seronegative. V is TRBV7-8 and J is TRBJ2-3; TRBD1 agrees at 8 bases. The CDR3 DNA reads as TGTGCCAGCAGCAAACTCCGGGACAGGAGTACAGATACGCAGTATTTT. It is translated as CASSKLRDRSTDTQYF.